The clone carrying this T cell receptor beta chain is medium-sized within its sample. No antigen is known for it. This sample is part of a study of T cell repertoires in aging, cancer and after chemotherapy. The template was genomic DNA from peripheral blood, not RNA. Multiplex touch-down PCR with TRB-A/B primers amplified rearranged V-D-J TRB sequences. TCRdb analysed the multiplex PCR reads with MiXCR anew, one entry per CDR3 protein. The sample yields 5,000 or so distinct CDR3 sequences, roughly 21% seen once. CDR3 length equals 13 residues. Germline V gene data show CDR1 as MNHEY and CDR2 as SVGEGT. J lost 1 base, V lost 8 bases, and 3 bases had no gene match. Overall study findings and caveats: Age-matched healthy donors had significantly more diverse, less clonal blood TCR repertoires than untreated cancer patients.

What was sequenced was blood. The TCR comes from a human donor in good health. The donor label of this sample is uncertain. The chain carries TRBV6-2 or TRBV6-3 and TRBJ2-3; TRBD2 matches 7 bases. The CDR3 nucleotides read TGTGCCAGCCGAAGCGGGGGCACAGATACGCAGTATTTT. This codes for CASRSGGTDTQYF.